Below are 10 T cell receptor beta chains sequenced from a single sample in a study of blood T cell repertoires in COVID-19. TCRdb's copy holds only in-frame clones and misses some; the assay was immunoSEQ multiplex PCR. The repertoire has approximately 120,000 clones, less than 90% of them found once; the top ten carry 5% to 8%. Sequencing used peripheral blood. The receptors come from a man at least 80 years old with active or convalescent COVID-19.

The chain recombines TRBV29-1 with TRBJ2-7; the match to TRBD2 covers 12 bases. The V segment lost 0 bases and the J segment 3 bases; nucleotides outside the gene matches: 0. Germline V gene data show CDR1 as SQVTM and CDR2 as ANQGSEA. The CDR3 loop spans 14 amino acids. In DNA form, the CDR3 reads TGCAGCGTTGAAGAGACTAGCGGGAGCTACGAGCAGTACTTC. Residues: CSVEETSGSYEQYF.

This clone appeared a few times. The chain uses TRBV9 and TRBJ1-5, with TRBD1 matching 7 bases. Per germline, CDR1 SGDLS and CDR2 YYNGEE. The CDR3 is 15 residues long. J was trimmed by 3 bases and V by 4 bases; bases with no gene match: 7. CDR3 in amino acids: CASSPEGQINQPQHF. The CDR3 DNA reads as TGTGCCAGCAGCCCAGAGGGACAGATCAATCAGCCCCAGCATTTT.

This clone was seen just once. V gene TRBV4-1 combines with J gene TRBJ2-5, with D maybe TRBD1 (6 bases). Germline V gene lookup returns CDR1 MGHRA and CDR2 YSYEKL. There are 15 residues in the CDR3. Trimming shortened V by 0 bases and J by 0 bases, and 8 bases separated the two germline ends. The CDR3 sequence: CASSQDGTNQETQYF. The CDR3 DNA sequence: TGCGCCAGCAGCCAAGATGGGACAAACCAAGAGACCCAGTACTTC.

This chain uses TRBV19 with TRBJ1-1, with D unresolved. Germline V gene lookup returns CDR1 LNHDA and CDR2 SQIVND (reference sequence). Trimming took off 7 bases at V and 3 bases at J, with 12 bases between the two ends. The length of the CDR3 is 13 residues. DNA of the CDR3: TGTGCCAGTACGAACCAGGACTACACTGAAGCTTTCTTT. It encodes CASTNQDYTEAFF.

The gene calls are TRBV6-5 and TRBJ2-5, with TRBD1 identical over 9 bases. V was pared by 5 bases and J by 6 bases, with 7 bases of the junction left unmatched. Germline V gene lookup returns CDR1 MNHEY and CDR2 SVGAGI. The CDR3 consists of 14 residues. The DNA for the CDR3 is TGTGCCAGCAGTCGCACAGGGGGCAAACAGACCCAGTACTTC. Encoded protein: CASSRTGGKQTQYF.

The chain links TRBV4-2 to TRBJ1-2; D not certain. The V gene's germline CDR1 is LGHNA and CDR2 YNFKEQ. Trimming pared 1 base from V and 4 bases from J, leaving 4 bases between. This CDR3 comprises 12 residues. The CDR3 protein is CASSQVAYGYTF. CDR3 bases: TGTGCCAGCAGCCAAGTGGCCTATGGCTACACCTTC.

CDR3 nucleotides: TGTGCCAGCAGACGGGACAGGGTTGGGACCTACGAGCAGTACTTC. Translating it yields CASRRDRVGTYEQYF. The chain couples TRBV27 to TRBJ2-7; 9 bases match TRBD1. The CDR3 covers 15 residues. Germline V CDR1 and CDR2: MNHEY, SMNVEV (reference sequence). With 6 bases clipped from V and 2 bases from J, the junction kept 8 bases outside the gene matches.

The chain is built from TRBV29-1 and TRBJ2-3; 8 bases match TRBD1. This CDR3 has 14 amino acids. V was clipped by 6 bases and J by 1 base; unmatched bases: 6. The germline V gene encodes CDR1 SQVTM and CDR2 ANQGSEA. CDR3 protein: CSVIGTGGTDTQYF. The CDR3 DNA follows: TGCAGCGTGATCGGGACAGGAGGCACAGATACGCAGTATTTT.

This clone came up once. The J gene is TRBJ2-7, the V gene TRBV25-1, with a tentative D call TRBD1 (6 bases). Trimming pared 2 bases from V and 0 bases from J, leaving 11 bases between. The CDR3 loop spans 15 amino acids. Germline loops: CDR1 MGHDK, CDR2 SYGVNS. The CDR3 DNA follows: TGTGCCAGCAGTGAAGGGGCACAGGGCTCCTACGAGCAGTACTTC. It translates to CASSEGAQGSYEQYF.

This clone was detected once. The DNA for the CDR3 is TGTGCCAGCAGCCCACGTGCACTAGCGGGGTTAAAAAACATTCAGTACTTC. This encodes CASSPRALAGLKNIQYF. V gene TRBV5-6 combines with J gene TRBJ2-4, with TRBD2 matching 10 bases. Per the germline V gene, CDR1 is SGHDT and CDR2 is YYEEEE. V shed 4 bases and J 4 bases; nucleotides not matched to a gene: 11. CDR3 length: 17 residues.